The 15 T cell receptor beta chains below all came from one sample that was sequenced in a study of cytomegalovirus exposure and HLA in healthy donors. Researchers ran the PCR with 60 Vbeta and 13 Jbeta primers. Method: immunoSEQ multiplex PCR; TCRdb's copy keeps in-frame clones and lacks some. This sample's table has more than 30,000 clones. Material: PBMCs. The receptors derive from a man aged 35-49 years in good health and CMV-seropositive.

The chain is built from TRBV7-2 and TRBJ2-2, with 9 positions matching TRBD2. The CDR3 covers 15 residues. CDR1 is SGHTA, CDR2 FQGNSA, per germline. The ends lost 5 bases at V and 1 base at J; junction bases unmatched: 2. The CDR3 nucleotides are TGTGCCAGCAGCGATAGCGGGGGGAACACCGGGGAGCTGTTTTTT. Translating it yields CASSDSGGNTGELFF.

V usage is TRBV11-2 and J usage is TRBJ2-4, with D perhaps matching TRBD2 (6 bases). The CDR3 is 14 amino acids. Looked up from germline, CDR1 is SGHAT and CDR2 is FQNNGV. V lost 5 bases and J 8 bases, leaving 16 bases between the germline ends. The CDR3 DNA sequence: TGTGCCAGCAGCCCTCCGGAGGGAACGGACATTCAGTACTTC. Its translation is CASSPPEGTDIQYF.

The gene calls are TRBV7-8 and TRBJ2-7, with TRBD2 identical over 7 bases. This CDR3 comprises 14 residues. Germline V gives CDR1 SGHVS, CDR2 FQNEAQ. V lost 5 bases and J lost 6; bases outside the gene matches: 10. CDR3 DNA sequence: TGTGCCAGCAGCGCTGGACTAGTCACTTCCGAGCAGTACTTC. This codes for CASSAGLVTSEQYF.

The J gene is TRBJ2-1, the V gene TRBV4-1, with D possibly being TRBD2 (5 bases). Trimming left V 1 base short and J 10 bases short, with 14 bases between. This CDR3 has 14 residues. Germline-derived CDR1 and CDR2 are MGHRA and YSYEKL. The CDR3 reads CASSQGDLAGEQFF. CDR3 in DNA: TGCGCCAGCAGCCAAGGGGATCTGGCGGGCGAGCAGTTCTTC.

The V call is TRBV20-1, the J call TRBJ2-2; no firm D call. The CDR3 length is 11 residues. V dropped 1 base and J dropped 5 bases, with 2 bases sitting between them. Germline CDR1 is DFQATT and CDR2 is SNEGSKA (reference sequence). The CDR3 spells CSARVTGELFF. The CDR3 bases are TGCAGTGCTAGAGTAACCGGGGAGCTGTTTTTT.

This chain links TRBV30 with TRBJ1-2, with 10 bases identical to TRBD1. The trim removed 2 bases at V and 5 bases at J, leaving 5 bases unmatched. The germline CDR1 and CDR2 sequences are GTSNPN and SVGIG (reference sequence). The CDR3 has 14 amino acids. The CDR3 region has the DNA TGTGCCTGGAGTACGGGACAGGGGCGATATGGCTACACCTTC. As protein: CAWSTGQGRYGYTF.

The chain carries TRBV5-1 and TRBJ2-5; 9 bases match TRBD2. Matching the DNA end better, TRBJ2-7 makes the J call doubtful. Germline loops: CDR1 SGHRS, CDR2 YFSETQ. The CDR3 covers 18 residues. Written as DNA, the CDR3 is TGCGCCAGCAGCCCGCGGGCTAGCGGGATCGGAGCTCCCTACGAGCAGTACTTC. Amino acids: CASSPRASGIGAPYEQYF.

V and J are TRBV10-3 and TRBJ1-1, with TRBD1 matching 7 bases. Germline CDR1 is ENHRY and CDR2 is SYGVKD. This CDR3 is built from 13 residues. Trimming at V came to 4 bases and at J to 5 bases, leaving 4 bases not matched to a gene. The CDR3 loop reads CAISGGGETEAFF. In nucleotides, the CDR3 is TGTGCCATCAGTGGAGGGGGCGAAACTGAAGCTTTCTTT.

The genes are TRBV29-1 and TRBJ2-2; tentatively, D is TRBD1 (5 bases). V was cut by 4 bases and J by 3 bases, with 18 bases left in between. CDR3 length equals 16 residues. CDR1 and CDR2 from the germline V gene are SQVTM and ANQGSEA. For the CDR3, the DNA is TGCAGCGTTGCAGGGCCCATGGGGTTCGACACCGGGGAGCTGTTTTTT. Its translation is CSVAGPMGFDTGELFF.

V usage is TRBV11-2 and J usage is TRBJ2-7; TRBD2 aligns across 9 bases. The CDR3 contains 14 residues. Germline-derived CDR1 and CDR2 are SGHAT and FQNNGV. V dropped 5 bases and J dropped 3; count of bases not matched to a gene: 5. For the CDR3, the DNA is TGTGCCAGCAGCCCATATAGCGGGAGCTACGAGCAGTACTTC. The encoded protein is CASSPYSGSYEQYF.

V gene TRBV7-8 combines with J gene TRBJ2-7, with 7 bases aligning to TRBD1. The CDR3 has 18 amino acids. Germline trimming cut 4 bases from V and 6 bases from J; bases unmatched to any gene: 21. The germline gives CDR1 SGHVS, CDR2 FQNEAQ. The CDR3 nucleotides are TGTGCCAGCAGCTCCCCAACTGACAGACAGGGTCGAATTAGCGAGCAGTACTTC. Translated: CASSSPTDRQGRISEQYF. The whole variable domain, remainder taken from reference TRBV7-8 and TRBJ2-7, is GAGVSQSPRYKVAKRGQDVALRCDPISGHVSLFWYQQALGQGPEFLTYFQNEAQLDKSGLPSDRFFAERPEGSVSTLKIQRTQQEDSAVYLCASSSPTDRQGRISEQYFGPGTRLTVT.

As to this clone: Sequence at one end of the junction differs from germline and may be a read error. Additional DNA sequences in this sample encode the identical CDR3. This chain joins TRBV27 and TRBJ1-3; possible D gene TRBD1, 6 bases. The CDR3 covers 14 residues. CDR1 is MNHEY and CDR2 is SMNVEV in the germline V gene (reference sequence). In nucleotides, the CDR3 is TGTGCCAGCAGTCCAGGACAGTATGGACACACCATATATTTT. Its protein product is CASSPGQYGHTIYF.

The gene calls are TRBV6-4 and TRBJ2-5; D gene unclear. V lost 0 bases to trimming and J lost 2 bases, with 4 bases between them. The CDR3 is made up of 13 amino acids. Looked up from germline, CDR1 is MRHNA and CDR2 is SNTAGT. Written as DNA, the CDR3 is TGTGCCAGCAGTGACTCTCCTCAAGAGACCCAGTACTTC. Encoded protein: CASSDSPQETQYF.

As regards this clone: Because it lacks the conserved phenylalanine or tryptophan at the end, this CDR3 is likely a read error. The chain links TRBV2 to TRBJ2-7; TRBD1 matches at 8 bases. CDR1 and CDR2 from the germline V gene are SNHLY and FYNNEI. The CDR3 spans 13 residues. Trimming at V came to 4 bases and at J to 6 bases, leaving 5 bases not matched to a gene. The CDR3 loop reads CASSGQGYGEQYS. The CDR3 DNA reads TGTGCCAGCAGTGGACAGGGGTATGGCGAGCAGTACTCC.

The rearrangement joins TRBV2 to TRBJ2-3, with 9 positions matching TRBD1. J lost 6 bases, V lost 6 bases, and 7 bases had no gene match. Germline CDR1 SNHLY, CDR2 FYNNEI. The CDR3 has 14 residues. CDR3 sequence (DNA): TGTGCCAGCAGGCCTGACAGGGGGTGGGATACGCAGTATTTT. It codes for CASRPDRGWDTQYF.